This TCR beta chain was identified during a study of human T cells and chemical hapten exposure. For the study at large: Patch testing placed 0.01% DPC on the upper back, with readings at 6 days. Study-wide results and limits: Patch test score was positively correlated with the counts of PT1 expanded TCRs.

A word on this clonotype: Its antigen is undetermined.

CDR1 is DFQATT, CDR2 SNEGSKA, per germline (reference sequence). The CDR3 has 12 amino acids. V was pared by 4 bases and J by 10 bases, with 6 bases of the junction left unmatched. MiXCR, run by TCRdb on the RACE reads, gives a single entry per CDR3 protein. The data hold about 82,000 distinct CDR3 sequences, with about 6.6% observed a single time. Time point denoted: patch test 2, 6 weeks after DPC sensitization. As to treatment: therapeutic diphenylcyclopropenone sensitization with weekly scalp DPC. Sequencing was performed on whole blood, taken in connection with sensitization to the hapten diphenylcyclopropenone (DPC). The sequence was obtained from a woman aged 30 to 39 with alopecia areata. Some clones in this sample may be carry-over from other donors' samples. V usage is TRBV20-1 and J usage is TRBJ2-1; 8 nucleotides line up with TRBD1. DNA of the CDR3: TGCAGTGCTACCAGGGGGCTAAGCGAGCAGTTCTTC. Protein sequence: CSATRGLSEQFF.